Sequencing of this TCR beta chain was carried out in a study of blood T cell repertoires in COVID-19. Overall study context: There were acute and convalescent COVID-19 samples, and they came from the United States, Italy and Spain. Sources were T cells, B-cell-depleted T cells, or PBMCs; the material itself was cDNA or gDNA.

TCRdb's copy holds only in-frame clones and misses some; the assay was immunoSEQ multiplex PCR. The sample records 260,000 or so clones, roughly 88% being singletons. The germline CDR1 and CDR2 sequences are LNHDA and SQIVND (reference sequence). V dropped 3 bases and J dropped 7 bases, with 9 bases sitting between them. The CDR3 covers 13 residues. This clone was seen just once. Source material: peripheral blood. The clonotype was recovered from a human donor in a cohort sampled during active COVID-19. The rearrangement links TRBV19 to TRBJ1-4; D uncertain. The CDR3 DNA follows: TGTGCCAGTAGTATTGAGGGCAGTGAAAAACTGTTTTTT. It encodes CASSIEGSEKLFF.